This T cell receptor (beta chain) came from a study of blood T cell repertoires in COVID-19. Study summary: COVID-19 samples collected from the United States, Italy and Spain covered acute and convalescent phases. PBMCs, B-cell-depleted T cells, or T cells were the source of the cDNA or gDNA that made up the material.

The V gene's germline CDR1 is MDHEN and CDR2 SYDVKM. The length of the CDR3 is 15 residues. Trimming removed 4 bases from V and 1 base from J, with 10 bases in between. As originally analysed: Reference gene primer amplification yielded estimated nucleated cell counts. Assay used: immunoSEQ multiplex PCR; TCRdb lists only in-frame clones, some missing. The V and J calls and clone size come from that table; D and trimming were worked out from the DNA. The sample consists of some 26,000 clones, under 80% of them appearing once. The clonotype was recovered from a man aged 65 to 79 with acute or convalescent COVID-19. V and J are TRBV28 and TRBJ1-4; tentative D call: TRBD1 (5 bases). Sequencing input: peripheral blood. For the CDR3, the DNA is TGTGCCAGCAGTTCTTCAGGGCAAACTAATGAAAAACTGTTTTTT. It translates to CASSSSGQTNEKLFF.